This record looks at one TCR beta chain sequence and its context. Per the original data handling: Reference gene primers were amplified, and this amplification served to estimate nucleated cell counts. Libraries were prepared by immunoSEQ multiplex PCR; TCRdb keeps only in-frame clonotypes and omits some of them. That table is the source of V, J and clone size, and D and trimming were worked out from the DNA. The sample holds roughly 29,000 clones, more than 70% seen once. This sample stems from a study of blood T cell repertoires in COVID-19. On the study more broadly: COVID-19 samples from acute and convalescent phases originated in the United States, Italy and Spain. PBMCs, B-cell-depleted T cells, or T cells were the source of the cDNA or gDNA that made up the material.

Germline lookup yields CDR1 MGHRA and CDR2 YSYEKL. The CDR3 spans 13 residues. Trimming removed 1 base at V and 4 bases at J, with 7 bases between. The sequence was collected from a man older than 75 with active COVID-19. Sequencing was performed on peripheral blood. The chain joins TRBV4-1 to TRBJ1-1; tentatively, D is TRBD1 (5 bases). The chain's CDR3 is CASSQGQLTEAFF. The CDR3 DNA reads TGCGCCAGCAGCCAAGGACAGCTCACTGAAGCTTTCTTT.